Listed here is a single T cell receptor beta chain. These data come from a study of T cell responses to AZD1222 COVID-19 vaccine. This CDR3 region has 14 residues. From germline, CDR1 is SEHNR and CDR2 FQNEAQ (reference sequence). Trimming removed 7 bases at V and 10 bases at J, with 17 bases between. Sequencing was performed with immunoSEQ multiplex PCR; in TCRdb, only in-frame clones are kept and a portion is missing. The table records about 100,000 clones, approximately 91% of them present only once. This TCR came from an adult in good health. Sequenced material: peripheral blood, taken on day 0 of AZD1222 vaccination. The chain is built from TRBV7-9 and TRBJ1-6; no clear D gene. The DNA of the CDR3 is TGTGCCAGCAACCCTCTTGGATCGGGATCACCCCTCCACTTT. This sequence encodes CASNPLGSGSPLHF.